This T cell receptor (beta chain) came from a study of identical twins' blood T cells (dated by TCRdb to about 2013). As for the study more broadly: Around 50 million Illumina reads were obtained across approximately twelve libraries, comprising six alpha-chain and six beta-chain libraries. Using next-generation sequencing, the study compared the TCR alpha and beta chain repertoires of three pairs of monozygous twins to assess how genetics influences repertoire formation.

Six healthy women forming three monozygous twin pairs were used as donors. Each of the three twin pairs had been raised together, and the twins in each pair were thought likely to have encountered the same infectious agents and vaccines. TCR cDNA libraries were prepared from RNA that had been isolated from peripheral blood mononuclear cells. The library was produced with 5' RACE. The data were produced on an Illumina Genome Analyzer IIx. To prepare the RNA-based TCR cDNA libraries, a previously described protocol was followed, with several modifications. To prevent cross-contamination, sample-specific barcodes were added to both ends of each TCR cDNA library during cDNA synthesis and amplification. The original pipeline was this. Each library contained about 2.2 to 3.6 million CDR3-containing reads, and somewhere between about 90,000 and nearly 500,000 clonotypes were identified for each individual. Reads with improper barcode index combinations were discarded, after which clonesets were built for each library with the MiTCR software. While assembling CDR3 clonotypes, MiTCR filtered or rescued low-quality reads and corrected PCR and sequencing errors. Artificial out-of-frame clonotypes were removed by being mapped to in-frame sequences, with one indel in the CDR3 allowed. Similarity in V and J gene usage between donors was calculated as the Jensen-Shannon divergence divided by the mean entropy. TCRdb redid the processing of the public reads, applying fastp at Q25 and MiXCR, and retained in-frame beta chains. One record per CDR3 amino acid sequence lists the most common genes and DNA. The V and J calls, along with clone size, are taken from TCRdb and not from the paper's own processing. For this sample the table gives a few hundred thousand distinct CDR3 sequences, of which about 28% were detected only once. Around 5.6% of the sample rests with the top ten.

This clonotype was recorded many times. No cognate antigen has been identified for it. Within one base of it there is no much larger clone, and no base qualities were kept. From the germline V gene, CDR1 is SGHRS and CDR2 is YFSETQ. The CDR3, cysteine through phenylalanine, is 13 amino acids long. Just the 39-base CDR3 DNA is kept, in frame starting at base 1. The junction shows trimming of 4 bases on V and 4 bases on J, plus 11 bases between the germline ends. Overall results and qualifications from the work: Environmental influences could not be excluded as an explanation for twin similarity, since twins were reared together. The study stated that the proposed role of the TCRalpha J segment in MHC recognition during thymic selection needs to be validated by independent studies. Looking at the most abundant TCRbeta clonotypes, every donor had more CDR3 sequences in common with her twin than with unrelated donors. V gene usage was reported to be markedly more similar within twin pairs than between unrelated donors, even among non-selected out-of-frame TCRbeta clonotypes. How many CDR3 clonotypes two donors shared depended mainly on the product of their cloneset sizes, and the twins did not clearly stray from this trend.

Sequences were obtained from PBMCs. This receptor was taken from a woman between 18 and 55 years old in good health. The chain is encoded by TRBV5-1 joined to TRBJ1-1; the D gene lacks a confident call. The base sequence is TGCGCCAGCAGCCCATGGATAACCACTGAAGCTTTCTTT. It specifies CASSPWITTEAFF. The reference TRBV5-1 and TRBJ1-1 proteins fill in what lies around the CDR3, so the full variable domain reads KAGVTQTPRYLIKTRGQQVTLSCSPISGHRSVSWYQQTPGQGLQFLFEYFSETQRNKGNFPGRFSGRQFSNSRSEMNVSTLELGDSALYLCASSPWITTEAFFGQGTRLTVV.